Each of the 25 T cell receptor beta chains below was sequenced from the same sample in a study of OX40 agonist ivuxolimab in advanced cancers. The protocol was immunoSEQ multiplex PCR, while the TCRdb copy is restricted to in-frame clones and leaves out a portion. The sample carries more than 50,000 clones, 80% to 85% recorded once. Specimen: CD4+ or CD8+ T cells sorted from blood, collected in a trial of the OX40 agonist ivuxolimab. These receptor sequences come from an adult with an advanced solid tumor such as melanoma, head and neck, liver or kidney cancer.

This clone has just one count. The CDR3 DNA sequence: TGTGCCAGTACCCGGGATGAAGCTGGGGCCAACGTCCTGACTTTC. This sequence encodes CASTRDEAGANVLTF. The chain combines TRBV19 with TRBJ2-6; a possible D gene is TRBD2 (5 bases). The length of the CDR3 is 15 residues. V was pared by 7 bases and J by 2 bases, with 12 bases between. Looked up from germline, CDR1 is LNHDA and CDR2 is SQIVND (reference sequence).

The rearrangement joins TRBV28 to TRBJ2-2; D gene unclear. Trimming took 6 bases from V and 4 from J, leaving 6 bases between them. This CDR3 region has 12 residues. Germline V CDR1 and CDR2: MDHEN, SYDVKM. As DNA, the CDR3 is TGTGCCAGCAGCCTAGGCACCGGGGAGCTGTTTTTT. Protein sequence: CASSLGTGELFF.

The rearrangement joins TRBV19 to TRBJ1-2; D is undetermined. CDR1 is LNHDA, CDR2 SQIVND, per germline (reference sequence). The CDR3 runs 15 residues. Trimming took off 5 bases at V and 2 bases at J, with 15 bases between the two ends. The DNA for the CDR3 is TGTGCCAGTAGTTTTAAGGGCAGCGAGAACTATGGCTACACCTTC. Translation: CASSFKGSENYGYTF.

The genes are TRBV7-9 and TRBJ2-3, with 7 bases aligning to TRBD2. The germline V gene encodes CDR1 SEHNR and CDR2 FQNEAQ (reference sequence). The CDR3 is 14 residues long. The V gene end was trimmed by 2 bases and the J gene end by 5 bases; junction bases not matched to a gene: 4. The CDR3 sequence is CASSLWGGEDTQYF. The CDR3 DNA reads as TGTGCCAGCAGCTTATGGGGAGGGGAAGATACGCAGTATTTT.

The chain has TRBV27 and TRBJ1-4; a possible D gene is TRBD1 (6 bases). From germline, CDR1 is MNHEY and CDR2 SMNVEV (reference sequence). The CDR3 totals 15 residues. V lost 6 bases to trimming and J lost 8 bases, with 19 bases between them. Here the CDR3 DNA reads TGTGCCAGCAGCTCCGGAGGGGGGCTTGGGGAAAAACTGTTTTTT. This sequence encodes CASSSGGGLGEKLFF.

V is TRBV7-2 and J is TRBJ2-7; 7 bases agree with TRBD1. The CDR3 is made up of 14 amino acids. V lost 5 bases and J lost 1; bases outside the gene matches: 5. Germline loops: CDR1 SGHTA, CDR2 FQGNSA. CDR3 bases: TGTGCCAGCAGCACGGGACAGTTATCCTACGAGCAGTACTTC. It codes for CASSTGQLSYEQYF.

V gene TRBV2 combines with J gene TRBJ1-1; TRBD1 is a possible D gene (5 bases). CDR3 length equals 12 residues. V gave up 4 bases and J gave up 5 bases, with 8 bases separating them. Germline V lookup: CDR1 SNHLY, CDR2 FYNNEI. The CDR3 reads CASSGGGTEAFF. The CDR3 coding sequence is TGTGCCAGCAGTGGCGGGGGAACTGAAGCTTTCTTT.

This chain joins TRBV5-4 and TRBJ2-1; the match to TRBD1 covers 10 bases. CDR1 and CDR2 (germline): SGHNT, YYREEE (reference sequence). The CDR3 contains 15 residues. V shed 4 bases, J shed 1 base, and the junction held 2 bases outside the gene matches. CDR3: CASSEDRGSYNEQFF. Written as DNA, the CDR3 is TGTGCCAGCAGCGAGGACAGGGGGTCCTACAATGAGCAGTTCTTC.

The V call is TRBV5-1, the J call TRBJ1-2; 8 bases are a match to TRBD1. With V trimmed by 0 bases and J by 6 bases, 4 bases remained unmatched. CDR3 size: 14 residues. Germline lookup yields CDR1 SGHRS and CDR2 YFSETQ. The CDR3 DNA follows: TGCGCCAGCAGCTTGGTACAGGGGGGTAATGGCTACACCTTC. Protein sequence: CASSLVQGGNGYTF.

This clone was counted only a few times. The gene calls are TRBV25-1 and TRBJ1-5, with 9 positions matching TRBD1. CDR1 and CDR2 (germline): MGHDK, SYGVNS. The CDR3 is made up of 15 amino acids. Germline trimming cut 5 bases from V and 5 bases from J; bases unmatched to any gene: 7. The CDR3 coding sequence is TGTGCCAGCAGTAGTGACAGGGGGAGTGATCAGCCCCAGCATTTT. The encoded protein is CASSSDRGSDQPQHF.

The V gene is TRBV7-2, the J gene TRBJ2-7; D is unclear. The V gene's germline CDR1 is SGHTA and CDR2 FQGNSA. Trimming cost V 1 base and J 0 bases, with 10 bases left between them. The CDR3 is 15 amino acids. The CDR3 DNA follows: TGTGCCAGCAGCTTAGTGTCTTCCAGCTCCTACGAGCAGTACTTC. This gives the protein CASSLVSSSSYEQYF. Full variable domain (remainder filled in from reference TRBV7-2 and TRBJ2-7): GAGVSQSPSNKVTEKGKDVELRCDPISGHTALYWYRQSLGQGLEFLIYFQGNSAPDKSGLPSDRFSAERTGGSVSTLTIQRTQQEDSAVYLCASSLVSSSSYEQYFGPGTRLTVT.

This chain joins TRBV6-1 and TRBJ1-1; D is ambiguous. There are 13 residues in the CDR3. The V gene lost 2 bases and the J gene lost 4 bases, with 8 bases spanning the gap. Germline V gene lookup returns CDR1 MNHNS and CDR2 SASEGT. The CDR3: CASSEHPFTEAFF. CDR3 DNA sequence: TGTGCCAGCAGTGAACACCCCTTCACTGAAGCTTTCTTT.

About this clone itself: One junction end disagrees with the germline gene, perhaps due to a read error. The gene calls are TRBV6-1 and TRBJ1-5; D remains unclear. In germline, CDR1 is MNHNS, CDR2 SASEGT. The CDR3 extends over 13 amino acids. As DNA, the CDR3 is TGTGCCAGCAGTGCCAGAGATAATCGGCCCCAGCATTTT. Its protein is CASSARDNRPQHF.

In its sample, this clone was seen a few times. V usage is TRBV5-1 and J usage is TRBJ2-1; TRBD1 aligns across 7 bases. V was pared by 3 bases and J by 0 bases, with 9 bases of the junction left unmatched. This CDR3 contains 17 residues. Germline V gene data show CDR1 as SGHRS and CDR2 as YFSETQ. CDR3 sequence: CASSWTATGSSYNEQFF. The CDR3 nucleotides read TGCGCCAGCAGCTGGACCGCGACAGGGAGCTCCTACAATGAGCAGTTCTTC.

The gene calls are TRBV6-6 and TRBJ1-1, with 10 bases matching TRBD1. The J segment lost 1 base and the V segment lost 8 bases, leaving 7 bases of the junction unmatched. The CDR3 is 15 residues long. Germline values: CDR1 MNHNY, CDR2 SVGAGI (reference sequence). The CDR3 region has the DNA TGTGCCAGCTGCAACCGGGACAGGGGGAACACTGAAGCTTTCTTT. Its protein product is CASCNRDRGNTEAFF.

This chain's CDR3 is CSVVSSSNTEAFF. In nucleotides, the CDR3 is TGCAGCGTTGTATCGAGTTCGAACACTGAAGCTTTCTTT. The chain carries TRBV29-1 and TRBJ1-1; D call uncertain. The germline V gene encodes CDR1 SQVTM and CDR2 ANQGSEA. The CDR3 runs 13 residues. The V and J ends lost 4 bases and 1 base respectively, with 10 bases between them.

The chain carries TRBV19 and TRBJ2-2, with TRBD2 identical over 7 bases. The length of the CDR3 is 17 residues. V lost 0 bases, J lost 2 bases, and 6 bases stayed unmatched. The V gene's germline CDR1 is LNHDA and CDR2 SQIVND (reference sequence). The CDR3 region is CASSIDGLAVNTGELFF. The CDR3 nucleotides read TGTGCCAGTAGTATAGATGGCCTAGCGGTAAACACCGGGGAGCTGTTTTTT.

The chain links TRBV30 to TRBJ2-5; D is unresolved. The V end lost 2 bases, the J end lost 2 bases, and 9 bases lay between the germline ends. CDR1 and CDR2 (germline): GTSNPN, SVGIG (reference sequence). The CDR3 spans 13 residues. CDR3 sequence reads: CAWSLVGQETQYF. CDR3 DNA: TGTGCCTGGAGTTTGGTGGGGCAAGAGACCCAGTACTTC.

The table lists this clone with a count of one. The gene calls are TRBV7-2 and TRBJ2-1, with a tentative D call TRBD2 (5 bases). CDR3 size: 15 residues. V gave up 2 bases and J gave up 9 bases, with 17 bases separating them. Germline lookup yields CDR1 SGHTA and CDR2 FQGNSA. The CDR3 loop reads CASSLSSGDGVEQFF. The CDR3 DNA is TGTGCCAGCAGCTTATCTTCCGGTGACGGGGTTGAGCAGTTCTTC.

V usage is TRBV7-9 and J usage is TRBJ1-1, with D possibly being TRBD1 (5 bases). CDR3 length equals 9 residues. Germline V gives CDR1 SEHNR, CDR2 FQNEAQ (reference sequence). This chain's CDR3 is CARGTEAFF. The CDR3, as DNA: TGTGCGAGGGGCACTGAAGCTTTCTTT.

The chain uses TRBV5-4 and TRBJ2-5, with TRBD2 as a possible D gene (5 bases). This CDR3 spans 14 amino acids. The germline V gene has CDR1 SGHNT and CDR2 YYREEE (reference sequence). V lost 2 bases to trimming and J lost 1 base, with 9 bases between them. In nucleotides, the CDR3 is TGTGCCAGCAGCTTAGGTGGGAGCCAAGAGACCCAGTACTTC. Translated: CASSLGGSQETQYF.

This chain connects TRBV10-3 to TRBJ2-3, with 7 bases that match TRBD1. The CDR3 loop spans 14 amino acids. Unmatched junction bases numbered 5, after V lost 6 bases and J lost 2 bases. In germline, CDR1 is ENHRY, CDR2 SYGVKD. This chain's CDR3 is CAIRGQIHTDTQYF. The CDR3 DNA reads TGTGCCATCAGGGGACAGATTCACACAGATACGCAGTATTTT.

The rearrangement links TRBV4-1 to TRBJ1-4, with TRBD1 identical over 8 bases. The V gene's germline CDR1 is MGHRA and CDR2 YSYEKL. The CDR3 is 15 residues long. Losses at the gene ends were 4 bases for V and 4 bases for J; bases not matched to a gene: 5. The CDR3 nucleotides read TGCGCCAGCAGCCCAGCACAGGGGGGTAATGAAAAACTGTTTTTT. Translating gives CASSPAQGGNEKLFF.

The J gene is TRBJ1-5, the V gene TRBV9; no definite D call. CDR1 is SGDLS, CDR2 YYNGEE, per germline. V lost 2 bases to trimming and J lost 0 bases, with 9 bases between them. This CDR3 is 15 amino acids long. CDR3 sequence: CASSVTGNSNQPQHF. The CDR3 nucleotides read TGTGCCAGCAGCGTCACGGGGAATAGCAATCAGCCCCAGCATTTT.

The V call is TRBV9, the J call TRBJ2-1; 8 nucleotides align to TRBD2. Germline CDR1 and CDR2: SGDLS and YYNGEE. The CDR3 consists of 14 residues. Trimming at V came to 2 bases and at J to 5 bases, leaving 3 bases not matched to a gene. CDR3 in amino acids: CASSVSGTNNEQFF. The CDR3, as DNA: TGTGCCAGCAGCGTTAGCGGGACCAACAATGAGCAGTTCTTC.